The clone carrying this T cell receptor (beta chain) was recorded only once. V shed 1 base and J shed 13 bases, with 12 bases lying between them. This CDR3 region has 12 residues. CDR1 SGHRS and CDR2 YFSETQ come from the germline V gene. Produced via immunoSEQ multiplex PCR; TCRdb's table is partial and in-frame only. The data contain 35,000 to 45,000 clones, 88% of them singletons. This sample was included in a study of blood T cell repertoires in COVID-19. Sequenced sample: peripheral blood. J is TRBJ2-1 and V is TRBV5-1, with D tentatively TRBD1 (5 bases). The source is a human donor in a cohort sampled during active COVID-19. The CDR3 reads CASSLTQELQFF. CDR3 in DNA: TGCGCCAGCAGCTTGACACAGGAACTACAGTTCTTC.